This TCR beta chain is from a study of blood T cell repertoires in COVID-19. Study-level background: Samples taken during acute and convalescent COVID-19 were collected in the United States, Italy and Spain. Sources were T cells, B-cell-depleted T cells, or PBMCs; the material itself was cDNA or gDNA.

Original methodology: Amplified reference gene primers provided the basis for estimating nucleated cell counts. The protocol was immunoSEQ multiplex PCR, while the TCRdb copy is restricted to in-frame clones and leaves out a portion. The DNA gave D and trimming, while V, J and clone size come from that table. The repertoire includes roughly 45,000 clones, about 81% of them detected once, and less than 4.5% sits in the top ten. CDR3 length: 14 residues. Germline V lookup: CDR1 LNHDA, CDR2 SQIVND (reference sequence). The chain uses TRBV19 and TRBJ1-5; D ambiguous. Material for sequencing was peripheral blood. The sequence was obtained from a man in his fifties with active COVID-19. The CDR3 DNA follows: TGTGCTATTGGGAGGCCCCTGGGGAGCCAGCCCCAGCATTTT. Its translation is CAIGRPLGSQPQHF.